One T cell receptor (beta chain) is described in this entry. The data originate from a study of response to subunit inactivated influenza vaccine. Germline CDR1 is DFQATT and CDR2 is SNEGSKA (reference sequence). The CDR3 is 17 amino acids. The V and J ends lost 5 bases and 2 bases, in that order; junction bases with no gene match: 15. TCRdb re-derived calls from the RT-PCR reads in MiXCR, one entry per CDR3 protein. The data show around 470,000 distinct CDR3 sequences, under 8.5% seen once. The J gene is TRBJ2-7, the V gene TRBV20-1; 10 bases are a match to TRBD2. The sequencing used PBMCs from blood, collected 23 months after vaccination. This clonotype was sampled from a man in his fifties or sixties who received an inactivated influenza vaccine. CDR3 nucleotide sequence: TGCAGTGCTGATTCACCCTCTAGCGGGGGAACAACCTACGAGCAGTACTTC. As protein: CSADSPSSGGTTYEQYF.